This entry concerns a single T cell receptor (beta chain). The data were taken from a study of blood T cell repertoires in COVID-19. Background on the study: COVID-19 samples collected from the United States, Italy and Spain covered acute and convalescent phases. Sample material is recorded as cDNA or gDNA derived from T cells, B-cell-depleted T cells, or PBMCs.

In the study's own analysis: Estimation of nucleated cell counts relied on the amplification of reference gene primers. Libraries were prepared by immunoSEQ multiplex PCR; TCRdb keeps only in-frame clonotypes and omits some of them. D and trimming come from the DNA, and the V and J calls and clone size come from that table. The repertoire has roughly 87,000 clones, around 86% of them found once; the top ten carry roughly 25%. Germline loops: CDR1 DFQATT, CDR2 SNEGSKA (reference sequence). CDR3 size: 13 residues. Trimming took 3 bases from V and 5 from J; bases not matched to a gene: 2. The clonotype was recovered from a human donor in a cohort sampled during active COVID-19. Material: peripheral blood. The genes are TRBV20-1 and TRBJ2-1; TRBD2 agrees at 9 bases. CDR3 loop: CSASSSGNNEQFF. The CDR3 DNA reads TGCAGTGCTAGTTCTAGCGGGAACAATGAGCAGTTCTTC.